This T cell receptor (beta chain) was recovered during a study of T-cell reconstitution after alpha-beta-depleted transplantation in children. TCRbeta library preparation incorporated unique molecular identifiers. In TCRdb, the PCR reads were re-called with MiXCR into one record per CDR3 protein. The table records a few hundred thousand distinct CDR3 sequences, approximately 13% of them present only once. The CDR3 consists of 18 residues. CDR1 SGHTA and CDR2 FQGTGA come from the germline V gene. V trimming: 3 bases; J trimming: 2 bases; junction bases outside the gene matches: 8. V and J are TRBV7-3 and TRBJ2-3, with 13 bases lining up with TRBD2. This TCR came from a human donor who donated a stem cell graft to a child with combined immunodeficiency. Sequenced here: PBMCs from the stem cell graft donor, sampled from the stem cell graft. The CDR3 DNA is TGTGCCAGCAGCTTCGTCCCGACTAGCGGGAGGTCCACAGATACGCAGTATTTT. It encodes CASSFVPTSGRSTDTQYF.